The present TCR beta chain was sequenced within a study of blood T cell repertoires in COVID-19 (dated by TCRdb to 2018 to 2020). Describing the broader study: Samples from collaborators originated in the United States, Italy and Spain and spanned both the acute and convalescent phases of COVID-19. The prospective study material was composed of cDNA or gDNA derived from T cells, B-cell-depleted T cells, or PBMCs. The dataset comprised deeply sampled blood TCRbeta repertoires from subjects exposed to, actively infected with, or recovered from COVID-19. The repertoires were released in a freely available public database intended as a resource for research on the immune response to SARS-CoV-2. The samples were drawn from the first 160 participants of the ongoing ImmuneRACE study and from 950 to 1,500 subjects provided by 6 global collaborators. Nearly every sample came with metadata listing a de-identified subject ID, COVID-19 status, age in years and sex. Where HLA class I and class II types were available, the types were taken from metadata supplied by the sample provider, not from assay-based typing.

With regard to this clone: Its antigen target is currently unknown. No clone much larger than this one lies a single base away; base qualities are absent.

At one collaborating source in Seattle, patients were enrolled during active infection and were followed longitudinally through the course of disease. Each collaborating institution followed its own protocols to collect whole blood in K2EDTA tubes. For TCRbeta analysis, collaborator samples were shipped as frozen whole blood, as isolated PBMCs, or as DNA extracted from either sample type. The immunoSEQ Assay, a bias-controlled multiplex PCR, was used to amplify TCRbeta CDR3 regions from genomic DNA. As for how the authors treated the data: The number of nucleated cells in each sample was estimated from the amplification of reference gene primers within the assay. To quantify the absolute abundance of each unique TCRbeta CDR3 rearrangement, sequence reads were collapsed and filtered. For each sample, productive Simpson clonality was calculated as the square root of Simpson's diversity index across productive rearrangements. TCRdb took over this immuneACCESS table, retaining in-frame rearrangements with V and J assigned. Such tables are incomplete; in checked studies, under half of the missing clones stem from an unresolved V gene, and the remainder is unexplained. V, J and clone size reflect that table, while D and trimming were determined from the DNA. This sample lists about 220,000 clones; 82% were detected once. 8% to 10% of the sample lies in the top ten.

Here is what the overall study found, with its caveats: How much clinical and demographic metadata was included differed by source and by participant, and the metadata was provided uncurated.

The sample was peripheral blood. The source is an elderly woman with COVID-19, enrolled during active disease.

The nucleotides read TGCGCCAGCAGCCCGGGTGCAGGGATTAATTCACCCCTCCACTTT. Its protein reads: CASSPGAGINSPLHF. The chain is assembled from TRBV5-1 and TRBJ1-6; 5 matching bases give a weak D call of TRBD1. CDR3 length: 15 amino acids, cysteine to phenylalanine. Just CDR3 DNA is preserved here, 45 bases in frame from base 1. V gives up 4 bases and J gives up 6 bases, and the segment between their germline ends measures 14 bases. Sequences SGHRS (CDR1) and YFSETQ (CDR2) are obtained from the germline V gene.